This passage covers 21 T cell receptor beta chains from one sample sequenced in a study of T-cell reconstitution after alpha-beta-depleted transplantation in children. Using unique molecular identifiers, the investigators prepared the TCRbeta library. TCRdb re-called the PCR reads through MiXCR, storing one row per CDR3 protein. The sample lists 350,000 to 500,000 distinct CDR3 sequences, approximately 41% occurring once. Sequencing used PBMCs, obtained before TCRalphabeta/CD19-depleted stem cell transplant. The origin of the receptors is a girl aged 2-10 years with aplastic anemia, due to receive a stem cell transplant.

This clonotype came up many times. The chain employs TRBV6-5 and TRBJ2-1; TRBD2 aligns across 11 bases. The CDR3 has 16 residues. The V segment lost 5 bases and the J segment 2 bases; nucleotides outside the gene matches: 5. The germline CDR1 and CDR2 sequences are MNHEY and SVGAGI. In DNA, the CDR3 is TGTGCCAGCAGTCTGACTAGCGGGGTTACCTACAATGAGCAGTTCTTC. It is translated as CASSLTSGVTYNEQFF.

The rearrangement uses TRBV18 and TRBJ1-3, with D maybe TRBD1 (5 bases). Deletions cut 8 bases from V and 4 bases from J, with 9 bases between. The CDR3 length is 12 residues. Germline V gene lookup returns CDR1 KGHSH and CDR2 LQKENI. The CDR3 loop is CASRDEGNTIYF. CDR3 sequence (DNA): TGTGCCAGCCGGGACGAGGGAAACACCATATATTTT.

This clonotype was detected ten times or more. This chain connects TRBV29-1 to TRBJ1-2; possible D gene TRBD1, 6 bases. With 0 bases removed from V and 8 bases from J, the gap between germline ends came to 10 bases. This CDR3 spans 12 amino acids. CDR1 is SQVTM and CDR2 is ANQGSEA in the germline V gene. The CDR3 loop reads CSVEEGAGGYTF. In DNA form, the CDR3 reads TGCAGCGTTGAAGAGGGGGCGGGAGGCTACACCTTC.

CDR3 DNA sequence: TGTGCCAGCAGCTTAGGGGCAGGGGCTTACAATCAGCCCCAGCATTTT. Protein product: CASSLGAGAYNQPQHF. The chain combines TRBV7-9 with TRBJ1-5; tentatively, D is TRBD1 (6 bases). The germline CDR1 and CDR2 sequences are SEHNR and FQNEAQ (reference sequence). Trimming removed 1 base from V and 3 bases from J, with 13 bases in between. This CDR3 has 16 amino acids.

This clonotype was seen only a few times. V gene TRBV6-5 combines with J gene TRBJ1-6; D gene unclear. Per germline, CDR1 MNHEY and CDR2 SVGAGI. The CDR3 is 15 residues long. V was trimmed by 0 bases and J by 5 bases, leaving 8 bases between them. The CDR3: CASSYSRPNNSPLHF. In DNA, the CDR3 is TGTGCCAGCAGTTACTCTCGGCCGAATAATTCACCCCTCCACTTT.

V usage is TRBV23-1 and J usage is TRBJ2-7, with TRBD2 matching over 13 bases. TRBV23-1 is filed as an ORF, its function uncertain. V trimming: 4 bases; J trimming: 5 bases; junction bases outside the gene matches: 8. The CDR3 consists of 16 residues. The CDR3, as DNA: TGCGCCAGCAGTCCCGGGGGACTAGCGGGAATCCACGAGCAGTACTTC. As protein: CASSPGGLAGIHEQYF.

A few counts support this clonotype. The chain carries TRBV7-6 and TRBJ2-5; D call uncertain. Per the germline V gene, CDR1 is SGHVS and CDR2 is FNYEAQ. Deletions cut 6 bases from V and 4 bases from J, with 12 bases between. CDR3 length equals 13 residues. In DNA form, the CDR3 reads TGTGCCAGCAGTCGAGCTTGGGGAGAGACCCAGTACTTC. It yields the protein CASSRAWGETQYF.

This clonotype has ten or more counts. The chain is built from TRBV2 and TRBJ2-5, with D hard to call. This CDR3 has 13 residues. CDR1 SNHLY and CDR2 FYNNEI come from the germline V gene. With 5 bases removed from V and 0 bases from J, the gap between germline ends came to 7 bases. The CDR3 protein is CASSIRNQETQYF. DNA of the CDR3: TGTGCCAGCAGTATTAGGAACCAAGAGACCCAGTACTTC.

The genes are TRBV5-1 and TRBJ2-1; D gene unclear. Germline assignment: CDR1 SGHRS and CDR2 YFSETQ. The CDR3 runs to 13 residues. Trimming removed 2 bases from V and 5 bases from J, with 8 bases in between. CDR3 sequence: CASSFTADNEQFF. DNA for the CDR3: TGCGCCAGCAGCTTCACAGCAGACAATGAGCAGTTCTTC.

The V gene is TRBV7-8, the J gene TRBJ2-5; D unresolved. The CDR3 has 15 residues. V was trimmed by 2 bases and J by 2 bases, leaving 12 bases between them. Germline-derived CDR1 and CDR2 are SGHVS and FQNEAQ. In DNA form, the CDR3 reads TGTGCCAGCAGCTTAAATCTCGCGGTGCAAGAGACCCAGTACTTC. It is translated as CASSLNLAVQETQYF.

The sample holds many counts of this clonotype. V gene TRBV25-1 combines with J gene TRBJ2-7; 12 bases agree with TRBD2. CDR1 and CDR2 (germline): MGHDK, SYGVNS. The CDR3 is made up of 15 amino acids. V shed 1 base and J 3 bases; nucleotides not matched to a gene: 1. CDR3 loop: CASSELTSGSYEQYF. As DNA, the CDR3 is TGTGCCAGCAGTGAATTGACTAGCGGGAGCTACGAGCAGTACTTC.

V gene TRBV20-1 combines with J gene TRBJ2-5, with D perhaps TRBD1 (6 bases). V lost 0 bases and J 4 bases, leaving 12 bases between the germline ends. The CDR3 extends over 14 amino acids. Germline V gene lookup returns CDR1 DFQATT and CDR2 SNEGSKA (reference sequence). The CDR3 nucleotides read TGCAGTGCTAGAGACCGAGGCAGGGGAGAGACCCAGTACTTC. This gives the protein CSARDRGRGETQYF.

The genes are TRBV7-3 and TRBJ2-6, with TRBD1 matching over 7 bases. CDR1 is SGHTA and CDR2 is FQGTGA in the germline V gene. There are 17 residues in the CDR3. J gave up 0 bases and V 5 bases, and 7 bases lay outside the gene matches. This CDR3 reads CASSRTGRGSGANVLTF. The CDR3 coding sequence is TGTGCCAGCAGCCGGACAGGTCGGGGCTCTGGGGCCAACGTCCTGACTTTC. Complete variable domain (other parts from reference TRBV7-3 and TRBJ2-6): GAGVSQTPSNKVTEKGKYVELRCDPISGHTALYWYRQSLGQGPEFLIYFQGTGAADDSGLPNDRFFAVRPEGSVSTLKIQRTERGDSAVYLCASSRTGRGSGANVLTFGAGSRLTVL.

V is TRBV20-1 and J is TRBJ2-3, with D tentatively TRBD2 (5 bases). From germline, CDR1 is DFQATT and CDR2 SNEGSKA (reference sequence). V was pared by 3 bases and J by 2 bases, with 18 bases between. The CDR3 loop spans 16 amino acids. The CDR3 spells CSASGAAEGFTDTQYF. In DNA form, the CDR3 reads TGCAGTGCTAGTGGTGCCGCCGAGGGTTTCACAGATACGCAGTATTTT.

The V and J genes are TRBV20-1 and TRBJ2-3; 12 positions agree with TRBD2. Germline trimming cut 7 bases from V and 1 base from J; bases unmatched to any gene: 15. Germline V gene data show CDR1 as DFQATT and CDR2 as SNEGSKA (reference sequence). The CDR3 totals 18 residues. The CDR3: CSGHPPSGGAGGTDTQYF. The CDR3 DNA sequence: TGCAGTGGTCACCCCCCTAGCGGGGGGGCCGGTGGCACAGATACGCAGTATTTT.

This clonotype was found a few times. The chain links TRBV29-1 to TRBJ1-5; a possible D gene is TRBD1 (6 bases). The length of the CDR3 is 15 residues. V shed 5 bases and J shed 2 bases, with 16 bases lying between them. Per the germline V gene, CDR1 is SQVTM and CDR2 is ANQGSEA. The CDR3 nucleotides read TGCAGCGTTTCAGGGGAGGGGGGAGGCAATCAGCCCCAGCATTTT. This translates into CSVSGEGGGNQPQHF.

The chain carries TRBV20-1 and TRBJ2-7, with TRBD2 matching 7 bases. The germline V gene has CDR1 DFQATT and CDR2 SNEGSKA (reference sequence). The CDR3 runs to 15 residues. V was pared by 3 bases and J by 4 bases, with 12 bases of the junction left unmatched. CDR3 protein: CSASSGSGTGYEQYF. The CDR3 DNA is TGCAGTGCTAGTAGCGGGTCGGGCACTGGTTACGAGCAGTACTTC.

This clonotype was counted ten times or more. The chain carries TRBV7-9 and TRBJ2-1; the match to TRBD2 covers 8 bases. Losses at the gene ends were 3 bases for V and 5 bases for J; bases not matched to a gene: 9. The CDR3 covers 16 residues. Germline lookup yields CDR1 SEHNR and CDR2 FQNEAQ (reference sequence). The CDR3 region has the DNA TGTGCCAGCAGCTTGCCGGGACTAGGCCTTCACAATGAGCAGTTCTTC. Translation gives CASSLPGLGLHNEQFF.

The genes are TRBV20-1 and TRBJ2-1; 11 nucleotides line up with TRBD2. V was clipped by 5 bases and J by 5 bases; unmatched bases: 8. The CDR3 length is 15 residues. In germline, CDR1 is DFQATT, CDR2 SNEGSKA (reference sequence). The CDR3 nucleotides read TGCAGTGCTCCAGTGACTAGCGGGGTGAACAATGAGCAGTTCTTC. It is translated as CSAPVTSGVNNEQFF.

The chain employs TRBV6-5 and TRBJ2-7, with D unresolved. Germline V lookup: CDR1 MNHEY, CDR2 SVGAGI. This CDR3 contains 15 residues. V lost 0 bases and J 2 bases, leaving 11 bases between the germline ends. CDR3 sequence (DNA): TGTGCCAGCAGTTACTCAGCCCCAGTCCCCTACGAGCAGTACTTC. Translated, it gives CASSYSAPVPYEQYF.

This clonotype was counted at least ten times. The chain carries TRBV5-1 and TRBJ2-2; tentatively, D is TRBD2 (5 bases). The CDR3 covers 15 residues. Trimming removed 0 bases at V and 4 bases at J, with 10 bases between. Per the germline V gene, CDR1 is SGHRS and CDR2 is YFSETQ. CDR3 sequence: CASSLEWRVTGELFF. The CDR3 nucleotides are TGCGCCAGCAGCTTGGAGTGGCGGGTCACCGGGGAGCTGTTTTTT.